These T cell receptor beta chains were read from a single sample in a study of OX40 agonist ivuxolimab in advanced cancers. TCRdb's table, derived via immunoSEQ multiplex PCR, lists solely in-frame clones and lacks some. The sample records some 86,000 clones, roughly 89% being singletons. The source was CD4+ or CD8+ T cells sorted from blood, collected in a trial of the OX40 agonist ivuxolimab. These receptors were obtained from an adult with an advanced solid tumor such as melanoma, head and neck, liver or kidney cancer. The CDR3 runs from the conserved cysteine through the conserved F or W.

V gene,J gene,CDR3 protein
TRBV28,TRBJ2-1,CASSDRTGWGEQFF
TRBV10-3,TRBJ2-7,CAISVPQGGINEQYF
TRBV15,TRBJ2-3,CATSRPGTRTDTQYF
TRBV27,TRBJ2-7,CASSFSSGSNYEQYF
TRBV27,TRBJ1-2,CASSDGYGYTF
TRBV6-4,TRBJ2-5,CASSDRVVSKETQYF
TRBV19,TRBJ1-2,CASRDQGTGGYGYTF
TRBV6-6,TRBJ2-7,CASSLRPLGQAHDQYF
TRBV5-1,.,CASSLFGTQGYEQYF
TRBV6-6,TRBJ1-3,CASTWSSGNTIYF
TRBV2,TRBJ2-1,CASNGLAGAMSSYNEQFF
TRBV28,TRBJ1-4,CASSASGAVGVEKLFF
TRBV6-5,TRBJ1-1,CASSSGLGAEAFF
TRBV30,TRBJ1-4,CAWNRGVSNEKLFF
TRBV6-5,TRBJ1-4,CASSRGQDQLFF
TRBV10-1,TRBJ1-3,CASSRTFGNTIYF
TRBV6-1,TRBJ1-1,CASSEAGQGVAFF
TRBV30,TRBJ1-2,CAGDSEHSYGYTF
TRBV12-2,TRBJ1-2,CASRLGPYGYTF
TRBV28,TRBJ2-5,CASGTPQYF
TRBV6-1,TRBJ2-7,CASEGYEQYF
TRBV4-1,TRBJ2-2,CASAGSGGSTGELFF
TRBV4-1,TRBJ2-7,CASSQAGTAEYEQYF
TRBV19,TRBJ2-1,CASTTSGSPYNEQFF
TRBV6-5,TRBJ2-5,CASAAGEWETQYF
TRBV14,TRBJ1-5,CASSQGGQPQHF
TRBV2,TRBJ1-4,CASVTGNEKLFF
TRBV7-7,TRBJ2-7,CASSLSGGGNYEQYF
TRBV7-2,TRBJ2-3,CASSWGGRPADTQYF
TRBV11-2,TRBJ2-7,CASSLAGAGGPPEQYF
TRBV7-9,TRBJ2-7,CASSLGSQVRSSYEQYF
TRBV30,TRBJ1-6,CAWAGTDNSPLHF
TRBV7-2,TRBJ1-3,CASSPEGSVGGNTIYF
TRBV5-4,TRBJ2-1,CASSMDKSYNEQFF
TRBV6-6,TRBJ2-5,CASSYFYRAGQETQYF
TRBV2,TRBJ2-5,CASSPQMAVRRPQETQYF
TRBV4-1,TRBJ2-7,CASSQEETSSYEQYF
TRBV29-1,TRBJ1-2,CSVARQGRVAWIGLRNYGYTF
TRBV5-1,TRBJ1-4,CASSFRTGGSEKLFF
TRBV5-4,TRBJ2-3,CASSQEEAAGTDTQYF
TRBV4-1,TRBJ1-1,CASSPRTENTEAFF
TRBV9,TRBJ2-6,CASSVARRGAGANVLTF
TRBV6-1,TRBJ2-3,CATSGPSGGDTQYF
TRBV27,TRBJ1-5,CASSSTGDNQPQHF
TRBV5-6,TRBJ1-2,CASTHRGTSYTF
TRBV7-9,TRBJ1-1,CASSIKQGAKAFF
TRBV7-9,TRBJ2-5,CASSSPLWHQETQYF
TRBV30,TRBJ1-1,CAWSVQGDTEAFF
TRBV21-1,TRBJ2-3,CASSKEGLAEVPYIITDTQYF
TRBV14,TRBJ2-7,CASSQDSPRWTYEQYF
TRBV5-1,TRBJ2-3,CASSLYTGADTQYF
TRBV19,TRBJ2-4,CASTKGPASKNIQYF
TRBV5-1,TRBJ2-5,CASSLVSGQETQYF
TRBV28,TRBJ2-1,CASSWDRGYNEQFF
TRBV27,TRBJ2-7,CATGEFDEQYF
TRBV6-5,TRBJ1-1,CASNLGGDTEAFF
TRBV15,TRBJ2-1,CATSRDRWAGNEQFF
TRBV7-9,TRBJ2-7,CASSFGGVQYF
TRBV5-5,TRBJ2-7,CASTWGQGGYEQYF